Sequencing of this TCR beta chain was carried out in a study of blood T cell repertoires in COVID-19. Study information: There were acute and convalescent COVID-19 samples, and they came from the United States, Italy and Spain. Sample material is recorded as cDNA or gDNA derived from T cells, B-cell-depleted T cells, or PBMCs.

Per the authors' pipeline: Estimation of nucleated cell counts was performed using reference gene primer amplification. Libraries were prepared by immunoSEQ multiplex PCR; TCRdb keeps only in-frame clonotypes and omits some of them. The DNA was the basis for D and trimming; V, J and clone size are from that table. The sample consists of 100,000 to 120,000 clones, less than 85% of them appearing once. V lost 5 bases to trimming and J lost 6 bases; unmatched junction nucleotides: 11. Germline values: CDR1 SQVTM, CDR2 ANQGSEA. The CDR3 is 15 residues long. The sequenced material came from peripheral blood. This chain uses TRBV29-1 with TRBJ1-2, with 11 positions matching TRBD1. The origin of this receptor is a woman of 80 years or more with acute or convalescent COVID-19. In DNA form, the CDR3 reads TGCAGCGTTCATGCCGGGACAGGGGGTGCGGATGGCTACACCTTC. Translation: CSVHAGTGGADGYTF.